These 32 T cell receptor beta chains were sequenced from one sample in a study of CD8+ T cells in alopecia areata. As the sequencing template, cDNA was produced by extracting RNA and reverse transcribing it. Measured with immunoSEQ multiplex PCR; TCRdb has only the in-frame clones, and not every one. The sample records about 190,000 clones, over 60% being singletons. Stated treatment: oral pan-JAK inhibitor, 5-10 mg twice daily. The sequences come from CD4+ T cells sorted from blood, collected at week 4, from a patient treated with tofacitinib. These receptors originate from a human donor with alopecia areata.

The V gene is TRBV9, the J gene TRBJ1-6; weak D call: TRBD1 (6 bases). Germline loops: CDR1 SGDLS, CDR2 YYNGEE. Trimming shortened V by 3 bases and J by 2 bases, and 12 bases separated the two germline ends. The CDR3 has 16 residues. The CDR3 bases are TGTGCCAGCAGCGCACAGGGTCGGCCCTATAATTCACCCCTCCACTTT. As protein: CASSAQGRPYNSPLHF.

V is TRBV10-3 and J is TRBJ2-2; D may be TRBD1 (5 bases). Trimming cost V 0 bases and J 0 bases, with 8 bases left between them. The V gene's germline CDR1 is ENHRY and CDR2 SYGVKD. CDR3 length: 16 amino acids. The CDR3 loop reads CAISESGHSNTGELFF. The CDR3 DNA sequence: TGTGCCATCAGTGAGTCTGGACATTCGAACACCGGGGAGCTGTTTTTT.

This sequence joins TRBV6-6 and TRBJ2-2; D is perhaps TRBD1 (5 bases). The CDR3 runs 15 residues. V lost 6 bases, J lost 6 bases, and 17 bases lay in between. The V gene's germline CDR1 is MNHNY and CDR2 SVGAGI (reference sequence). As DNA, the CDR3 is TGTGCCAGCAGGCAGACAGCAACCCTAGCCGGGGAGCTGTTTTTT. It translates to CASRQTATLAGELFF.

This sequence joins TRBV11-3 and TRBJ2-7; D gene ambiguous. The CDR3 covers 14 residues. From germline, CDR1 is SGHNT and CDR2 YENEEA. The germline V and J ends were trimmed by 5 bases and 6 bases, with 17 bases remaining between them. DNA for the CDR3: TGTGCCAGCAGCCCCTTAGAGACCGCGCGCGAGCAGTACTTC. Translated: CASSPLETAREQYF.

The V call is TRBV19, the J call TRBJ1-6; no clear D gene. Germline CDR1 is LNHDA and CDR2 is SQIVND (reference sequence). CDR3 length: 13 residues. V dropped 7 bases and J dropped 0 bases, with 4 bases sitting between them. DNA of the CDR3: TGTGCCAGTACCAGCTCCTATAATTCACCCCTCCACTTT. Its translation: CASTSSYNSPLHF. The variable domain in full, completed from reference TRBV19 and TRBJ1-6, reads DGGITQSPKYLFRKEGQNVTLSCEQNLNHDAMYWYRQDPGQGLRLIYYSQIVNDFQKGDIAEGYSVSREKKESFPLTVTSAQKNPTAFYLCASTSSYNSPLHFGNGTRLTVT.

This clone came up once. J is TRBJ2-7 and V is TRBV11-2; D is unclear. This CDR3 contains 15 residues. V was shortened by 1 base and J by 0 bases, with 10 bases between the two germline ends. The germline CDR1 and CDR2 sequences are SGHAT and FQNNGV. The chain's CDR3 is CASSLGARSSYEQYF. CDR3 nucleotide sequence: TGTGCCAGCAGCTTAGGGGCACGTAGCTCCTACGAGCAGTACTTC.

This chain connects TRBV7-8 to TRBJ2-1, with TRBD2 identical over 7 bases. The germline CDR1 and CDR2 sequences are SGHVS and FQNEAQ. Trimming at V came to 1 base and at J to 3 bases, leaving 9 bases not matched to a gene. The CDR3 covers 17 residues. The DNA for the CDR3 is TGTGCCAGCAGCTTAGGAGGCGGGGGATCTTTCTACAATGAGCAGTTCTTC. Protein product: CASSLGGGGSFYNEQFF. Complete variable domain (other parts from reference TRBV7-8 and TRBJ2-1): GAGVSQSPRYKVAKRGQDVALRCDPISGHVSLFWYQQALGQGPEFLTYFQNEAQLDKSGLPSDRFFAERPEGSVSTLKIQRTQQEDSAVYLCASSLGGGGSFYNEQFFGPGTRLTVL.

This chain links TRBV5-1 with TRBJ1-1, with TRBD1 matching 7 bases. CDR3 length equals 16 residues. The trim removed 0 bases at V and 1 base at J, leaving 6 bases unmatched. Germline CDR1 reads SGHRS; CDR2 reads YFSETQ. The chain's CDR3 is CASSLDRQGSNTEAFF. In nucleotides, the CDR3 is TGCGCCAGCAGCTTGGATCGACAGGGCTCGAACACTGAAGCTTTCTTT.

The chain carries TRBV5-1 and TRBJ2-2; 7 bases line up with TRBD1. Germline CDR1 and CDR2: SGHRS and YFSETQ. With V trimmed by 0 bases and J by 5 bases, 4 bases remained unmatched. The CDR3 extends over 15 amino acids. CDR3 nucleotide sequence: TGCGCCAGCAGCTTGGAGGCAGGGGGAACCGGGGAGCTGTTTTTT. Translation gives CASSLEAGGTGELFF. Drawing the rest from reference TRBV5-1 and TRBJ2-2, the complete variable domain is KAGVTQTPRYLIKTRGQQVTLSCSPISGHRSVSWYQQTPGQGLQFLFEYFSETQRNKGNFPGRFSGRQFSNSRSEMNVSTLELGDSALYLCASSLEAGGTGELFFGEGSRLTVL.

This clone has just one count. V gene TRBV5-1 combines with J gene TRBJ2-6; D is possibly TRBD1 or TRBD2 (5 bases each). CDR1 is SGHRS, CDR2 YFSETQ, per germline. V shed 2 bases and J shed 2 bases, with 8 bases lying between them. The CDR3 extends over 15 amino acids. This CDR3 reads CASSFGTAGANVLTF. In nucleotides, the CDR3 is TGCGCCAGCAGCTTCGGGACGGCTGGGGCCAACGTCCTGACTTTC.

This clone was seen only once. The rearrangement joins TRBV4-3 to TRBJ1-5; D call uncertain. The CDR3 has 13 amino acids. The germline V gene has CDR1 LGHNA and CDR2 YSLEER. The germline V and J ends were trimmed by 0 bases and 7 bases, with 7 bases remaining between them. CDR3 DNA: TGCGCCAGCAGCCAAGATCGGTGGCAGCCCCAGCATTTT. The encoded protein is CASSQDRWQPQHF.

V usage is TRBV29-1 and J usage is TRBJ2-1; TRBD1 might be the D (7 bases). Germline lookup yields CDR1 SQVTM and CDR2 ANQGSEA. Trimming took 6 bases from V and 0 from J, leaving 9 bases between them. CDR3 length: 13 residues. This chain's CDR3 is CSVQGGSYNEQFF. The CDR3 DNA sequence: TGCAGCGTCCAGGGGGGCTCCTACAATGAGCAGTTCTTC.

This clone showed up just once. V is TRBV9 and J is TRBJ2-4; 9 bases align to TRBD1. This CDR3 is built from 14 residues. The V and J ends lost 4 bases and 6 bases, in that order; junction bases with no gene match: 5. Germline loops: CDR1 SGDLS, CDR2 YYNGEE. Written as DNA, the CDR3 is TGTGCCAGCAGCACTGGACAGGGGATAAACATTCAGTACTTC. It encodes CASSTGQGINIQYF. The full variable domain, its missing parts supplied by reference TRBV9 and TRBJ2-4, is DSGVTQTPKHLITATGQRVTLRCSPRSGDLSVYWYQQSLDQGLQFLIQYYNGEERAKGNILERFSAQQFPDLHSELNLSSLELGDSALYFCASSTGQGINIQYFGAGTRLSVL.

J is TRBJ2-3 and V is TRBV5-6, with D possibly matching TRBD1 (5 bases). Germline loops: CDR1 SGHDT, CDR2 YYEEEE. Trimming left V 4 bases short and J 2 bases short, with 14 bases between. The length of the CDR3 is 15 residues. Written as DNA, the CDR3 is TGTGCCAGCAGCCTCCCAGGGTTTTTCACAGATACGCAGTATTTT. It yields the protein CASSLPGFFTDTQYF.

The chain recombines TRBV4-1 with TRBJ1-6; 7 nucleotides match TRBD1. The CDR3 extends over 16 amino acids. Unmatched junction bases numbered 8, after V lost 3 bases and J lost 6 bases. Germline V CDR1 and CDR2: MGHRA, YSYEKL. As DNA, the CDR3 is TGCGCCAGCAGCCAGACAGGGACCCCTATTAATTCACCCCTCCACTTT. Translated, it gives CASSQTGTPINSPLHF.

The rearrangement joins TRBV4-1 to TRBJ1-5; 10 bases agree with TRBD1. This CDR3 has 16 amino acids. V lost 0 bases, J lost 6 bases, and 5 bases stayed unmatched. CDR1 MGHRA and CDR2 YSYEKL come from the germline V gene. This CDR3 reads CASSQEGTGVRQPQHF. The CDR3 DNA follows: TGCGCCAGCAGCCAAGAAGGGACAGGGGTGCGTCAGCCCCAGCATTTT.

The chain links TRBV30 to TRBJ1-1; D is uncertain. V was clipped by 5 bases and J by 8 bases, with 12 bases between them. The CDR3 runs to 11 residues. The V gene's germline CDR1 is GTSNPN and CDR2 SVGIG (reference sequence). The CDR3: CAWGERREAFF. CDR3 coding DNA: TGTGCCTGGGGGGAACGGAGGGAAGCTTTCTTT.

This clone was seen a single time. This chain uses TRBV29-1 with TRBJ1-1; 9 positions match TRBD1. Trimming took 3 bases from V and 1 from J; bases not matched to a gene: 6. This CDR3 has 15 amino acids. CDR1 and CDR2 from the germline V gene are SQVTM and ANQGSEA. The CDR3 DNA reads TGCAGCGTTGAGAAACAGGGGGCCTGGAACACTGAAGCTTTCTTT. This encodes CSVEKQGAWNTEAFF.

This chain links TRBV2 with TRBJ1-2; 10 bases map to TRBD1. The ends lost 6 bases at V and 5 bases at J; junction bases unmatched: 12. This CDR3 is built from 16 residues. Per germline, CDR1 SNHLY and CDR2 FYNNEI. In nucleotides, the CDR3 is TGTGCCAGCAGCCCAAAGAGGACAGGGGGGAGATATGGCTACACCTTC. Translation: CASSPKRTGGRYGYTF.

The J gene is TRBJ1-2, the V gene TRBV7-9; D gene ambiguous. From germline, CDR1 is SEHNR and CDR2 FQNEAQ (reference sequence). V lost 5 bases, J lost 3 bases, and 10 bases lay in between. This CDR3 comprises 13 residues. The CDR3: CASSRMGDYGYTF. The CDR3 bases are TGTGCCAGCAGCCGGATGGGAGACTATGGCTACACCTTC.

J is TRBJ2-5 and V is TRBV4-2; TRBD1 might be the D (5 bases). Trimming stripped 0 bases from V and 2 bases from J, with 13 bases between. Germline loops: CDR1 LGHNA, CDR2 YNFKEQ. This CDR3 contains 16 residues. CDR3 bases: TGTGCCAGCAGCCAAGATCTTCCAGGGCCTCAAGAGACCCAGTACTTC. Its translation is CASSQDLPGPQETQYF.

The V and J genes are TRBV4-2 and TRBJ2-3; D is undetermined. CDR3 length: 16 residues. Looked up from germline, CDR1 is LGHNA and CDR2 is YNFKEQ. Trimming removed 0 bases at V and 4 bases at J, with 14 bases between. CDR3 amino acids: CASSQEGISVSDTQYF. The CDR3 nucleotides read TGTGCCAGCAGCCAAGAGGGCATTTCTGTATCAGATACGCAGTATTTT.

V usage is TRBV4-1 and J usage is TRBJ2-3; 7 bases align to TRBD2. The V gene's germline CDR1 is MGHRA and CDR2 YSYEKL. V lost 1 base and J lost 7; bases outside the gene matches: 11. This CDR3 contains 16 residues. CDR3 region: CASSQGDGGRLNTQYF. In DNA form, the CDR3 reads TGCGCCAGCAGCCAAGGGGACGGGGGGAGGCTCAATACGCAGTATTTT.

This clone has just one count. The gene calls are TRBV30 and TRBJ2-1, with D perhaps matching TRBD2 (5 bases). Trimming took 2 bases from V and 15 from J, leaving 17 bases between them. This CDR3 is 12 amino acids long. Germline V gene data show CDR1 as GTSNPN and CDR2 as SVGIG (reference sequence). For the CDR3, the DNA is TGTGCCTGGAGTCCCCGGGGAGCGAGAGCGTTCTTC. As protein: CAWSPRGARAFF.

This sequence joins TRBV5-1 and TRBJ2-2; D is undetermined. The CDR3 is made up of 13 amino acids. The ends were cut back, 4 bases at V and 5 bases at J, with 9 bases in the middle. In germline, CDR1 is SGHRS, CDR2 YFSETQ. CDR3 coding DNA: TGCGCCAGCAGCCAAGGCAGGACCGGGGAGCTGTTTTTT. Its protein is CASSQGRTGELFF.

Worth noting for this clone: Since the CDR3 does not end with the conserved phenylalanine or tryptophan, this likely comes from a read error. The rearrangement joins TRBV29-1 to TRBJ1-1; TRBD1 might be the D (6 bases). The CDR3 totals 14 residues. Per germline, CDR1 SQVTM and CDR2 ANQGSEA. V gave up 4 bases and J gave up 0 bases, with 12 bases separating them. The CDR3 nucleotides read TGCAGCGTTGTACAGGGCTTAATGAACACTGAAGCTTTCTCT. It yields the protein CSVVQGLMNTEAFS.

The CDR3 spells CASTGAGAPYEAFF. In DNA, the CDR3 is TGTGCCAGCACCGGGGCGGGGGCCCCGTATGAAGCTTTCTTT. The rearrangement uses TRBV5-4 and TRBJ1-1, with a weak D call TRBD1 (6 bases). The CDR3 runs to 14 residues. Trimming removed 6 bases from V and 7 bases from J, with 19 bases in between. Looked up from germline, CDR1 is SGHNT and CDR2 is YYREEE (reference sequence).

The table lists this clone with a few counts. The gene calls are TRBV19 and TRBJ2-5, with 11 nucleotides matching TRBD1. The length of the CDR3 is 16 residues. The V gene end was trimmed by 4 bases and the J gene end by 5 bases; junction bases not matched to a gene: 9. Germline CDR1 LNHDA, CDR2 SQIVND (reference sequence). The CDR3 loop is CASSNPRDRGKETQYF. The CDR3 DNA sequence: TGTGCCAGTAGTAACCCCCGGGACAGGGGGAAGGAGACCCAGTACTTC.

The gene calls are TRBV10-3 and TRBJ2-5; D uncertain. The CDR3 loop spans 16 amino acids. Germline CDR1 and CDR2: ENHRY and SYGVKD. The V gene lost 3 bases and the J gene lost 5 bases, with 19 bases spanning the gap. The CDR3 protein is CAISDPKGRPRETQYF. The CDR3 bases are TGTGCCATCAGTGACCCGAAGGGCAGGCCCAGGGAGACCCAGTACTTC.

This clone was detected once. The chain is built from TRBV6-1 and TRBJ1-2; the match to TRBD1 covers 8 bases. The CDR3 is made up of 13 amino acids. Germline CDR1 MNHNS, CDR2 SASEGT. V gave up 4 bases and J gave up 7 bases; unmatched junction bases: 5. This CDR3 is CASSVDRDRGYTF. CDR3 nucleotides: TGTGCCAGCAGTGTGGACAGGGATCGTGGCTACACCTTC.

This clone was found a few times. The rearrangement joins TRBV29-1 to TRBJ2-7; unclear D gene. Germline V CDR1 and CDR2: SQVTM, ANQGSEA. This CDR3 is 12 amino acids long. V was shortened by 0 bases and J by 5 bases, with 8 bases between the two germline ends. As DNA, the CDR3 is TGCAGCGTTGAAGATAGGCAGAACGAGCAGTACTTC. Protein product: CSVEDRQNEQYF.

The chain combines TRBV29-1 with TRBJ1-2, with a weak D call TRBD1 (6 bases). CDR3 length: 13 residues. The ends were cut back, 6 bases at V and 3 bases at J, with 14 bases in the middle. The germline V gene has CDR1 SQVTM and CDR2 ANQGSEA. CDR3 sequence: CSVLGGADYGYTF. The CDR3 region has the DNA TGCAGCGTGCTCGGGGGGGCGGACTATGGCTACACCTTC. Full variable domain (rest looked up from reference TRBV29-1 and TRBJ1-2): SAVISQKPSRDICQRGTSLTIQCQVDSQVTMMFWYRQQPGQSLTLIATANQGSEATYESGFVIDKFPISRPNLTFSTLTVSNMSPEDSSIYLCSVLGGADYGYTFGSGTRLTVV.